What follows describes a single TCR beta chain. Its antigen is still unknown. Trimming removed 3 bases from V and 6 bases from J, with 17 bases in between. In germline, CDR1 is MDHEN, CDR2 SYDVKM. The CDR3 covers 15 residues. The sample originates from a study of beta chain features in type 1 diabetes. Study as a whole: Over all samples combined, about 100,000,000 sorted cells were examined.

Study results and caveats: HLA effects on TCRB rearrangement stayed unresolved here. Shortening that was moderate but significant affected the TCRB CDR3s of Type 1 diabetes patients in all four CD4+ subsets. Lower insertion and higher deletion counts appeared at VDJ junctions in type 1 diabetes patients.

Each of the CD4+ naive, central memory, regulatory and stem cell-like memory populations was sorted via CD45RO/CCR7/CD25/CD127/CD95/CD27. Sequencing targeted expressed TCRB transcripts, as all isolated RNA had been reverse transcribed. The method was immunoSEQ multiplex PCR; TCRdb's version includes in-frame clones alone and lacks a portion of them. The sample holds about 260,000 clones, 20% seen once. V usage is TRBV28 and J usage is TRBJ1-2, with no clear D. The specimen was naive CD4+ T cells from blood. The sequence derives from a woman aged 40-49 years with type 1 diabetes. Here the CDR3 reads CASSLDDGLRNGYTF. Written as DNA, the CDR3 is TGTGCCAGCAGTTTGGACGACGGACTTAGGAATGGCTACACCTTC.